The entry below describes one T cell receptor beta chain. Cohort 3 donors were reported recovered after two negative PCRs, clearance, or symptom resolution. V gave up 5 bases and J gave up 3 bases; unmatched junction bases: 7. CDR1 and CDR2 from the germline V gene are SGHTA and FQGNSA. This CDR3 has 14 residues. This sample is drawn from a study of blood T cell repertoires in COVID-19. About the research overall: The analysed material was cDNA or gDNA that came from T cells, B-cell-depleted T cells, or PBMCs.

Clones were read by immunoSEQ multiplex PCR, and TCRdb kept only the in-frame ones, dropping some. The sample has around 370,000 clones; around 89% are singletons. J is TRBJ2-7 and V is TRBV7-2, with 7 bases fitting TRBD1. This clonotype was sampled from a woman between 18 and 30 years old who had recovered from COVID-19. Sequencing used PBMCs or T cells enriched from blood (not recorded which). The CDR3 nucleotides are TGTGCCAGCAGCGATCGGACAGGAAGCTACGAGCAGTACTTC. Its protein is CASSDRTGSYEQYF.